The 20 T cell receptor beta chains listed next were all sequenced from one sample in a study of lymphopenia after photon versus proton radiotherapy. Repertoires were generated with immunoSEQ multiplex PCR, while TCRdb's copy carries only in-frame clones and drops some. In the table there are roughly 41,000 clones, roughly 84% of which are singletons. The sequencing used peripheral blood, collected from a patient treated with photon-based radiotherapy. The source is a man between 45 and 60 years old with gastric cancer.

This chain connects TRBV5-6 to TRBJ2-7; D unresolved. The CDR3 contains 14 residues. V was pared by 3 bases and J by 0 bases, with 10 bases between. Looked up from germline, CDR1 is SGHDT and CDR2 is YYEEEE. The CDR3 sequence is CASSWEAASYEQYF. The CDR3 DNA reads TGTGCCAGCAGCTGGGAAGCTGCCTCCTACGAGCAGTACTTC.

The rearrangement uses TRBV5-6 and TRBJ1-4; D is unclear. Trimming cost V 4 bases and J 5 bases, with 9 bases left between them. The CDR3 consists of 13 residues. The germline V gene encodes CDR1 SGHDT and CDR2 YYEEEE. Here the CDR3 DNA reads TGTGCCAGCAGCGTGGCTCCAAATGAAAAACTGTTTTTT. It codes for CASSVAPNEKLFF.

The V call is TRBV4-2, the J call TRBJ1-3; possibly TRBD1 for D (5 bases). The germline V gene encodes CDR1 LGHNA and CDR2 YNFKEQ. V was cut by 0 bases and J by 2 bases, with 11 bases left in between. The CDR3 length is 16 residues. The CDR3: CASSQEGGIAGNTIYF. The CDR3 DNA reads TGTGCCAGCAGCCAAGAGGGGGGTATAGCTGGAAACACCATATATTTT.

The CDR3: CASSPKTGASNQPQHF. CDR3 nucleotides: TGTGCCAGTAGTCCTAAGACGGGCGCGAGCAATCAGCCCCAGCATTTT. V is TRBV19 and J is TRBJ1-5; no clear D gene. In germline, CDR1 is LNHDA, CDR2 SQIVND (reference sequence). There are 16 residues in the CDR3. The V end was cut by 5 bases, the J end by 1 base, with 15 bases between.

The gene calls are TRBV18 and TRBJ2-6; 7 positions agree with TRBD1. Germline V gives CDR1 KGHSH, CDR2 LQKENI. The junction had 7 bases not matched to a gene; V was cut back by 8 bases and J by 0 bases. The CDR3 runs to 16 residues. CDR3 amino acids: CASTRGQSSGANVLTF. The CDR3 bases are TGTGCCAGCACGAGGGGGCAAAGCTCTGGGGCCAACGTCCTGACTTTC.

The V gene is TRBV5-8, the J gene TRBJ1-2, with TRBD1 identical over 9 bases. Germline assignment: CDR1 SGHTS and CDR2 YDEGEE. The ends lost 4 bases at V and 3 bases at J; junction bases unmatched: 10. The length of the CDR3 is 16 residues. This CDR3 reads CASSVGIRQGDYGYTF. Written as DNA, the CDR3 is TGTGCCAGCAGCGTTGGCATTCGACAGGGGGACTATGGCTACACCTTC.

The V gene is TRBV18, the J gene TRBJ2-1; the match to TRBD2 covers 7 bases. The J segment lost 5 bases and the V segment lost 0 bases, leaving 10 bases of the junction unmatched. Per the germline V gene, CDR1 is KGHSH and CDR2 is LQKENI. This CDR3 spans 17 amino acids. Here the CDR3 reads CASSPPLAGVMNNEQFF. DNA of the CDR3: TGTGCCAGCTCACCACCGCTGGCGGGAGTTATGAACAATGAGCAGTTCTTC. The whole variable domain, remainder taken from reference TRBV18 and TRBJ2-1, is NAGVMQNPRHLVRRRGQEARLRCSPMKGHSHVYWYRQLPEEGLKFMVYLQKENIIDESGMPKERFSAEFPKEGPSILRIQQVVRGDSAAYFCASSPPLAGVMNNEQFFGPGTRLTVL.

The chain joins TRBV28 to TRBJ2-1, with TRBD2 matching over 7 bases. Germline V lookup: CDR1 MDHEN, CDR2 SYDVKM. The CDR3 has 17 residues. The trim removed 3 bases at V and 0 bases at J, leaving 8 bases unmatched. The CDR3, as DNA: TGTGCCAGCAGTTTGCCTAGCGGCCCCAGCTCCTACAATGAGCAGTTCTTC. Its protein is CASSLPSGPSSYNEQFF.

The chain uses TRBV5-1 and TRBJ1-4, with 7 bases lining up with TRBD1. The CDR3 runs to 15 residues. CDR1 SGHRS and CDR2 YFSETQ come from the germline V gene. The junction had 8 bases not matched to a gene; V was cut back by 2 bases and J by 7 bases. The CDR3 region is CASSFEGASREKLFF. The CDR3 DNA follows: TGCGCCAGCAGCTTCGAGGGGGCTTCACGTGAAAAACTGTTTTTT.

This clone occurred a few times. The chain employs TRBV13 and TRBJ1-2, with 9 bases identical to TRBD1. Trimming cost V 5 bases and J 3 bases; bases outside gene matches: 4. The CDR3 has 14 residues. Germline CDR1 and CDR2: PRHDT and FYEKMQ (reference sequence). CDR3 amino acids: CASSVWDRDYGYTF. The CDR3 region has the DNA TGTGCCAGCAGCGTATGGGACAGGGACTATGGCTACACCTTC. Complete variable domain (other parts from reference TRBV13 and TRBJ1-2): AAGVIQSPRHLIKEKRETATLKCYPIPRHDTVYWYQQGPGQDPQFLISFYEKMQSDKGSIPDRFSAQQFSDYHSELNMSSLELGDSALYFCASSVWDRDYGYTFGSGTRLTVV.

In DNA form, the CDR3 reads TGTGCCAGTGGACAGGGTTATAATCAGCCCCAGCATTTT. It translates to CASGQGYNQPQHF. This rearrangement joins TRBV7-2 to TRBJ1-5, with 8 bases fitting TRBD1. Germline V gene lookup returns CDR1 SGHTA and CDR2 FQGNSA. This CDR3 has 13 residues. V was pared by 9 bases and J by 4 bases, with 5 bases of the junction left unmatched. The full variable domain, rest sourced from reference TRBV7-2 and TRBJ1-5, is GAGVSQSPSNKVTEKGKDVELRCDPISGHTALYWYRQSLGQGLEFLIYFQGNSAPDKSGLPSDRFSAERTGGSVSTLTIQRTQQEDSAVYLCASGQGYNQPQHFGDGTRLSIL.

The chain combines TRBV7-2 with TRBJ1-5, with a possible D match to TRBD1 (5 bases). The CDR3 totals 13 residues. The V gene lost 3 bases and the J gene lost 7 bases, with 10 bases spanning the gap. The germline V gene encodes CDR1 SGHTA and CDR2 FQGNSA. The CDR3 DNA is TGTGCCAGCAGCTTCAGGGTGGAACAGCCCCAGCATTTT. Its translation is CASSFRVEQPQHF.

The chain employs TRBV27 and TRBJ1-4, with TRBD1 identical over 7 bases. CDR3 length: 14 residues. Germline V CDR1 and CDR2: MNHEY, SMNVEV (reference sequence). Trimming took 6 bases from V and 6 from J; bases not matched to a gene: 7. The CDR3 loop is CASSRQGGYEKLFF. As DNA, the CDR3 is TGTGCCAGCAGCAGACAGGGAGGGTATGAAAAACTGTTTTTT.

This chain joins TRBV5-1 and TRBJ2-5, with unresolved D. V shed 6 bases and J shed 4 bases, with 13 bases lying between them. CDR1 SGHRS and CDR2 YFSETQ come from the germline V gene. CDR3 length: 13 residues. Here the CDR3 DNA reads TGCGCCAGCATGAGAGATTCTGGAGAGACCCAGTACTTC. Its protein product is CASMRDSGETQYF.

This chain's CDR3 is CASRRPGQPTGELFF. In nucleotides, the CDR3 is TGTGCCAGCAGACGCCCTGGACAGCCCACCGGGGAGCTGTTTTTT. The V and J genes are TRBV6-5 and TRBJ2-2, with D tentatively TRBD1 (6 bases). Trimming shortened V by 6 bases and J by 4 bases, and 15 bases separated the two germline ends. This CDR3 has 15 residues. The germline V gene has CDR1 MNHEY and CDR2 SVGAGI.

The chain combines TRBV18 with TRBJ1-4, with unresolved D. The CDR3 length is 15 residues. Germline CDR1 KGHSH, CDR2 LQKENI. V gave up 0 bases and J gave up 8 bases, with 13 bases separating them. CDR3 bases: TGTGCCAGCTCACCACCGGCAGACCGGAGGGAAAAACTGTTTTTT. Translation: CASSPPADRREKLFF. Complete variable domain (other parts from reference TRBV18 and TRBJ1-4): NAGVMQNPRHLVRRRGQEARLRCSPMKGHSHVYWYRQLPEEGLKFMVYLQKENIIDESGMPKERFSAEFPKEGPSILRIQQVVRGDSAAYFCASSPPADRREKLFFGSGTQLSVL.

The chain links TRBV30 to TRBJ2-7; 8 bases fit TRBD1. The germline V gene has CDR1 GTSNPN and CDR2 SVGIG (reference sequence). This CDR3 is built from 13 residues. Germline trimming cut 2 bases from V and 5 bases from J; bases unmatched to any gene: 5. CDR3 protein: CAWSFDRGHEQYF. Here the CDR3 DNA reads TGTGCCTGGAGTTTCGACAGGGGCCACGAGCAGTACTTC. The full variable domain, with the rest looked up from reference TRBV30 and TRBJ2-7, is SQTIHQWPATLVQPVGSPLSLECTVEGTSNPNLYWYRQAAGRGLQLLFYSVGIGQISSEVPQNLSASRPQDRQFILSSKKLLLSDSGFYLCAWSFDRGHEQYFGPGTRLTVT.

V and J are TRBV21-1 and TRBJ2-7; the table's D call, TRBD1, was not checked against the DNA. TRBV21-1 is noted as a pseudogene. The CDR3 extends over 14 amino acids. CDR3 sequence reads: CASSKEGTGGEQYF. The CDR3 DNA follows: TGTGCCAGCAGCAAAGAAGGGACAGGGGGCGAGCAGTACTTC.

The chain recombines TRBV5-1 with TRBJ2-4; TRBD2 agrees at 10 bases. CDR3 length equals 16 residues. Per germline, CDR1 SGHRS and CDR2 YFSETQ. V lost 4 bases, J lost 2 bases, and 6 bases stayed unmatched. The CDR3 loop reads CASSPTSGLSKNIQYF. CDR3 coding DNA: TGCGCCAGCAGCCCGACTAGCGGGTTGTCCAAAAACATTCAGTACTTC.

The chain carries TRBV5-6 and TRBJ1-1; D ambiguous. Germline V gene lookup returns CDR1 SGHDT and CDR2 YYEEEE. This CDR3 comprises 19 residues. The V end lost 3 bases, the J end lost 0 bases, and 24 bases lay between the germline ends. The CDR3 DNA sequence: TGTGCCAGCAGCTCGACCCCAACGGGAAGGAGTGGAATGAACACTGAAGCTTTCTTT. It yields the protein CASSSTPTGRSGMNTEAFF.